Below, 9 T cell receptor beta chains from the same sample are listed, as sequenced in a study of blood T cell repertoires in COVID-19. Generated by immunoSEQ multiplex PCR, the TCRdb table keeps only in-frame clones and is missing some. The data show tens of thousands of clones, 88% seen once. Sequencing input: PBMCs or T cells enriched from blood (not recorded which). All receptors derive from a middle-aged woman who had recovered from COVID-19.

This chain connects TRBV2 to TRBJ1-2; possible D gene TRBD1, 6 bases. V lost 6 bases, J lost 2 bases, and 13 bases lay in between. CDR3 length: 14 residues. Germline V gene data show CDR1 as SNHLY and CDR2 as FYNNEI. The CDR3 coding sequence is TGTGCCAGCAGCGGGACACCGGTGAACTATGGCTACACCTTC. The encoded protein is CASSGTPVNYGYTF.

The chain is built from TRBV6-5 and TRBJ1-3, with a possible D match to TRBD1 (5 bases). The CDR3 runs to 15 residues. CDR1 is MNHEY and CDR2 is SVGAGI in the germline V gene. Trimming cost V 3 bases and J 4 bases, with 13 bases left between them. The CDR3 protein is CASSYLGARGNTIYF. The CDR3 DNA reads as TGTGCCAGCAGTTATCTTGGGGCGCGGGGAAACACCATATATTTT.

This clone showed up just a few times. The gene calls are TRBV19 and TRBJ1-2; D might be TRBD1 (6 bases). The CDR3 length is 15 residues. From germline, CDR1 is LNHDA and CDR2 SQIVND (reference sequence). With 9 bases removed from V and 0 bases from J, the gap between germline ends came to 17 bases. DNA of the CDR3: TGTGCCAGCGCTCCTCAGGGGACGCCTAACTATGGCTACACCTTC. Encoded protein: CASAPQGTPNYGYTF.

The V gene is TRBV5-1, the J gene TRBJ2-3, with 7 positions matching TRBD1. Germline V gives CDR1 SGHRS, CDR2 YFSETQ. J lost 1 base, V lost 1 base, and 3 bases had no gene match. The length of the CDR3 is 15 residues. The CDR3: CASSLTGARTDTQYF. The CDR3 DNA reads TGCGCCAGCAGCTTGACAGGGGCCCGCACAGATACGCAGTATTTT.

The chain joins TRBV6-5 to TRBJ1-5, with D perhaps matching TRBD1 (5 bases). Germline values: CDR1 MNHEY, CDR2 SVGAGI. V was clipped by 5 bases and J by 9 bases, with 14 bases between them. This CDR3 spans 13 amino acids. CDR3 protein: CASSRDREWPQHF. CDR3 in DNA: TGTGCCAGCAGTCGGGACCGGGAGTGGCCCCAGCATTTT.

J is TRBJ2-1 and V is TRBV12-3 or TRBV12-4; no firm D call. V was cut by 3 bases and J by 8 bases, with 8 bases left in between. The CDR3 length is 12 residues. The CDR3 DNA reads as TGTGCCAGCAGTTTGATACCGGATGAGCAGTTCTTC. Translating it yields CASSLIPDEQFF.

This CDR3 reads CASSTTGGNEKLFF. The CDR3 DNA follows: TGTGCCAGTTCAACGACAGGGGGGAATGAAAAACTGTTTTTT. The rearrangement uses TRBV18 and TRBJ1-4, with 9 bases fitting TRBD1. After removal of 9 bases from V and 5 bases from J, the junction contained 7 bases not matched to a gene. This CDR3 has 14 residues. Per the germline V gene, CDR1 is KGHSH and CDR2 is LQKENI.

The V gene is TRBV6-5, the J gene TRBJ2-7; D perhaps matches TRBD1 (5 bases). With 2 bases removed from V and 3 bases from J, the gap between germline ends came to 8 bases. Germline lookup yields CDR1 MNHEY and CDR2 SVGAGI. The CDR3 length is 13 residues. The CDR3 sequence: CASSYQGYYEQYF. DNA for the CDR3: TGTGCCAGCAGTTACCAGGGATACTACGAGCAGTACTTC.

This clone was recorded a few times. The chain couples TRBV5-6 to TRBJ2-7; 7 nucleotides line up with TRBD2. Germline V lookup: CDR1 SGHDT, CDR2 YYEEEE. J lost 0 bases, V lost 4 bases, and 10 bases had no gene match. The CDR3 length is 16 residues. CDR3 sequence (DNA): TGTGCCAGCAGCCCAGCCCGGGGCGGGGGCTCCTACGAGCAGTACTTC. The encoded protein is CASSPARGGGSYEQYF.